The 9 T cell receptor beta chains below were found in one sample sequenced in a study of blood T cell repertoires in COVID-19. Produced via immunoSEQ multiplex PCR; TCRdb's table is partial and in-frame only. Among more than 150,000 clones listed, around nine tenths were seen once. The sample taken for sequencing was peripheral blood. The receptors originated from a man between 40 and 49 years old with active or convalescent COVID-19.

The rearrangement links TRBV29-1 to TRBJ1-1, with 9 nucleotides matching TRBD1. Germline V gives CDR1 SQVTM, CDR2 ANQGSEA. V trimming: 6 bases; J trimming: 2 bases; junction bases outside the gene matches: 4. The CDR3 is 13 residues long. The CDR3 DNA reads TGCAGCGTCACAGGGGGCCGTAACACTGAAGCTTTCTTT. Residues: CSVTGGRNTEAFF.

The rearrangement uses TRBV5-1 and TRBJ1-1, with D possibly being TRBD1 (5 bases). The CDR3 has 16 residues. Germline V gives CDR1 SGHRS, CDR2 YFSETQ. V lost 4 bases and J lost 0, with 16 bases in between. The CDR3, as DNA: TGCGCCAGCAGCATCGGGGCGGGAGGTATGAACACTGAAGCTTTCTTT. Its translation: CASSIGAGGMNTEAFF.

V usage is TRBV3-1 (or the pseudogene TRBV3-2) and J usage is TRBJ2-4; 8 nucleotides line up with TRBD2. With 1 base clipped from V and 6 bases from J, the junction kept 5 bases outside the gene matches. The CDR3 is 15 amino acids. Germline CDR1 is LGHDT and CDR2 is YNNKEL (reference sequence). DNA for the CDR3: TGTGCCAGCAGCCAAGTGGCCAGCGGGGGAAACATTCAGTACTTC. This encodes CASSQVASGGNIQYF.

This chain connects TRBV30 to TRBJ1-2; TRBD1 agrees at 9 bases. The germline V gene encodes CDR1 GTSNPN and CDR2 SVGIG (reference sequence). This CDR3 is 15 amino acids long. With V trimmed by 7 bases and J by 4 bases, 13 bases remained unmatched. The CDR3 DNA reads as TGTGCCTCCCGGGACAGGGCCCAGTCTCGCTATGGCTACACCTTC. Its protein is CASRDRAQSRYGYTF.

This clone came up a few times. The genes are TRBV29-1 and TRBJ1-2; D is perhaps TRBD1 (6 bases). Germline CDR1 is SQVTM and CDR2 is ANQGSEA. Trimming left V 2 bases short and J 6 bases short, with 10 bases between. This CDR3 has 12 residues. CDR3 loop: CSVESGAHGYTF. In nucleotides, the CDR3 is TGCAGCGTTGAATCAGGGGCCCATGGCTACACCTTC. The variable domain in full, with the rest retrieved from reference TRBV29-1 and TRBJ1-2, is SAVISQKPSRDICQRGTSLTIQCQVDSQVTMMFWYRQQPGQSLTLIATANQGSEATYESGFVIDKFPISRPNLTFSTLTVSNMSPEDSSIYLCSVESGAHGYTFGSGTRLTVV.

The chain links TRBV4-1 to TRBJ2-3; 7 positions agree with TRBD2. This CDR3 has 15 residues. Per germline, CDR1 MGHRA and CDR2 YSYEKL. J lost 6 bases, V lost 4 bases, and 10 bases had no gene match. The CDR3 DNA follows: TGCGCCAGCAGCCGGGGAGGGAGGGATGAGGATACGCAGTATTTT. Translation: CASSRGGRDEDTQYF.

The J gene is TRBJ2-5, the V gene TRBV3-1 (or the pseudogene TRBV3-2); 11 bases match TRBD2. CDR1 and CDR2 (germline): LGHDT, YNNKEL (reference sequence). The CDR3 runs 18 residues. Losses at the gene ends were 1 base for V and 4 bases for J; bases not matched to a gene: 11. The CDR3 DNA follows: TGTGCCAGCAGCCAAGGGGATAGCGGGGGGGCCAGCGCAGAGACCCAGTACTTC. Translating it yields CASSQGDSGGASAETQYF.

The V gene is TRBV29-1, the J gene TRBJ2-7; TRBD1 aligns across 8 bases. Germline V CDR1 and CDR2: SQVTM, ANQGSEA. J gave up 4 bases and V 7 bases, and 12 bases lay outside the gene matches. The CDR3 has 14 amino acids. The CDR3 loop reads CSARQGPFGYEQYF. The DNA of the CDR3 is TGCAGCGCTAGACAGGGGCCTTTTGGGTACGAGCAGTACTTC.

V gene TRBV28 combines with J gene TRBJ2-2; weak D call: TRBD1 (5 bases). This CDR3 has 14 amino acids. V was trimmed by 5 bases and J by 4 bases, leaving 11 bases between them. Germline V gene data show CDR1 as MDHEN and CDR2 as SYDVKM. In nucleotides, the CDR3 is TGTGCCAGCAGTCCCTCCCAGGGCACCGGGGAGCTGTTTTTT. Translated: CASSPSQGTGELFF.